These T cell receptor beta chains were read from a single sample in a study of blood T cell repertoires in COVID-19. Data came from immunoSEQ multiplex PCR; TCRdb stores just in-frame clones and leaves some out. The table includes about 490,000 clones, 80% to 90% detected once. The sample was peripheral blood. These receptors all come from a human donor in a cohort sampled during active COVID-19. CDR3s include the opening cysteine and the closing phenylalanine or tryptophan. A D gene is named only where the DNA matches it firmly. A clone size is listed for some rows: how often the clone was seen (once, few, many), or a class if it is expanded.

d_call | j_call | cdr3_length | clone_size | v_call | cdr3_nt | cdr3_aa
TRBD1 | TRBJ2-5 | 13 | . | TRBV19 | TGTGCCACCCGGGGGACAGGTCAAGAGACCCAGTACTTC | CATRGTGQETQYF
TRBD2 | TRBJ2-3 | 16 | few | TRBV5-1 | TGCGCCAGCAGCCCACTCACTAGCGGACTCACAGATACGCAGTATTTT | CASSPLTSGLTDTQYF
TRBD1 | TRBJ2-1 | 15 | . | TRBV24-1 | TGTGCCACCAGTGTCCAGGGGGCCCCCTACAATGAGCAGTTCTTC | CATSVQGAPYNEQFF
TRBD1 | TRBJ1-5 | 15 | once | TRBV6-6 | TGTGCCAGCAGTTCCCCGACAGGGAATGGGCAGCCCCAGCATTTT | CASSSPTGNGQPQHF
TRBD2 | TRBJ2-1 | 16 | . | TRBV7-9 | TGTGCCAGCAGCTTAGCGTCACTAGCGGGAGGGAATGAGCAGTTCTTC | CASSLASLAGGNEQFF
TRBD2 | TRBJ2-7 | 14 | . | TRBV27 | TGTGCCGCAGCAACCACCAGCGGGATGAGGGAGCAGTACTTC | CAAATTSGMREQYF
TRBD1 | TRBJ2-2 | 16 | . | TRBV19 | TGTGCCAGTAGTATCGGACAGGGGGGGAACACCGGGGAGCTGTTTTTT | CASSIGQGGNTGELFF
TRBD2 | TRBJ2-7 | 16 | once | TRBV5-1 | TGCGCCAGCAGCCTAAGAGGCCCTAGCGGCTCCTACGAGCAGTACTTC | CASSLRGPSGSYEQYF
. | TRBJ1-1 | 13 | . | TRBV19 | TGTGCCAGTAGTATAGGGCACGGAGCTGAAGCTTTCTTT | CASSIGHGAEAFF
. | TRBJ1-1 | 13 | . | TRBV5-4 | TGTGCCAGCAGCCCACAGGGAGGGACTGAAGCTTTCTTT | CASSPQGGTEAFF
TRBD1 | TRBJ2-3 | 14 | . | TRBV9 | TGTGCCAGCAGCGTGGACAGGGTTGAAGATACGCAGTATTTT | CASSVDRVEDTQYF
TRBD1 | TRBJ1-4 | 14 | . | TRBV6-5 | TGTGCCAGCAGTTATCGACAGGGGCAGGAAAAACTGTTTTTT | CASSYRQGQEKLFF
. | TRBJ2-5 | 15 | . | TRBV24-1 | TGTGCCACCAGTGATTTGAATCGGGGGAGAGAGACCCAGTACTTC | CATSDLNRGRETQYF